A single sample gave rise to the 9 T cell receptor beta chains below, sequenced in a study of PD-L1 blockade in urothelial cancer. Time point reported: pretreatment peripheral blood. Sequencing was performed with immunoSEQ multiplex PCR; in TCRdb, only in-frame clones are kept and a portion is missing. Found here are about 52,000 clones, around 80% of them singletons; the top ten hold roughly 4%. Sequences were derived from PBMCs, sampled around atezolizumab (anti-PD-L1) treatment. All receptors come from a man in his sixties or seventies with urothelial cancer.

This chain connects TRBV9 to TRBJ2-2, with TRBD1 identical over 8 bases. The junction had 9 bases not matched to a gene; V was cut back by 5 bases and J by 6 bases. The CDR3 runs to 15 residues. The germline CDR1 and CDR2 sequences are SGDLS and YYNGEE. CDR3 DNA sequence: TGTGCCAGCAGTAGGCAGGGGGCGGAGGCCGGGGAGCTGTTTTTT. Its protein product is CASSRQGAEAGELFF.

As concerns this clone: The junction departs from germline at one end; a sequencing error may be responsible. CDR3 in amino acids: CASSLSRTSGSYNEQFF. The CDR3 bases are TGTGCCAGCAGTCTATCGCGGACTAGCGGGAGTTACAATGAGCAGTTCTTC. The chain carries TRBV27 and TRBJ2-1; 13 nucleotides match TRBD2. The CDR3 sequence is 17 residues long. CDR1 and CDR2 from the germline V gene are MNHEY and SMNVEV (reference sequence).

The chain combines TRBV19 with TRBJ2-5, with 11 bases aligning to TRBD2. Germline V lookup: CDR1 LNHDA, CDR2 SQIVND (reference sequence). The CDR3 runs to 15 residues. J lost 4 bases, V lost 1 base, and 2 bases had no gene match. CDR3 region: CASSIVLAGAETQYF. The CDR3 DNA sequence: TGTGCCAGTAGTATAGTACTAGCGGGAGCAGAGACCCAGTACTTC.

This chain's CDR3 is CASSMTRTGSEKLFF. The DNA for the CDR3 is TGTGCCAGCAGCATGACTCGGACAGGGTCGGAAAAACTGTTTTTT. The V and J genes are TRBV11-2 and TRBJ1-4; 8 nucleotides match TRBD1. J lost 8 bases, V lost 5 bases, and 10 bases had no gene match. The CDR3 sequence is 15 residues long. Looked up from germline, CDR1 is SGHAT and CDR2 is FQNNGV. The full variable domain, with the rest looked up from reference TRBV11-2 and TRBJ1-4, is EAGVAQSPRYKIIEKRQSVAFWCNPISGHATLYWYQQILGQGPKLLIQFQNNGVVDDSQLPKDRFSAERLKGVDSTLKIQPAKLEDSAVYLCASSMTRTGSEKLFFGSGTQLSVL.

This chain uses TRBV7-2 with TRBJ1-5; D is perhaps TRBD1 (6 bases). The CDR3 has 16 residues. Trimming shortened V by 4 bases and J by 2 bases, and 15 bases separated the two germline ends. In germline, CDR1 is SGHTA, CDR2 FQGNSA. This chain's CDR3 is CASSSGAGIRNQPQHF. The DNA for the CDR3 is TGTGCCAGCAGCTCAGGGGCAGGCATTCGCAATCAGCCCCAGCATTTT.

The chain couples TRBV7-8 to TRBJ2-7; no firm D call. V lost 5 bases and J lost 3, with 8 bases in between. The CDR3 sequence is 12 residues long. CDR1 SGHVS and CDR2 FQNEAQ come from the germline V gene. CDR3 bases: TGTGCCAGCAGCCTAAGACTCTACGAGCAGTACTTC. Translation: CASSLRLYEQYF.

The J gene is TRBJ2-2, the V gene TRBV27, with D unresolved. There are 13 residues in the CDR3. The germline CDR1 and CDR2 sequences are MNHEY and SMNVEV (reference sequence). V gave up 3 bases and J gave up 4 bases, with 6 bases separating them. In DNA, the CDR3 is TGTGCCAGCAGTTTCCGCGGCACCGGGGAGCTGTTTTTT. Its protein product is CASSFRGTGELFF.

The V call is TRBV28, the J call TRBJ2-2; 10 nucleotides agree with TRBD2. Germline trimming cut 6 bases from V and 0 bases from J; bases unmatched to any gene: 10. This CDR3 comprises 18 residues. The germline gives CDR1 MDHEN, CDR2 SYDVKM. Written as DNA, the CDR3 is TGTGCCAGCAGAGCTCTCTCCGGACTAGCGGCGAACACCGGGGAGCTGTTTTTT. This translates into CASRALSGLAANTGELFF. The full variable domain, with the rest looked up from reference TRBV28 and TRBJ2-2, is DVKVTQSSRYLVKRTGEKVFLECVQDMDHENMFWYRQDPGLGLRLIYFSYDVKMKEKGDIPEGYSVSREKKERFSLILESASTNQTSMYLCASRALSGLAANTGELFFGEGSRLTVL.

J is TRBJ2-2 and V is TRBV6-1, with 10 positions matching TRBD1. V dropped 4 bases and J dropped 14; count of bases not matched to a gene: 7. The germline V gene has CDR1 MNHNS and CDR2 SASEGT. This CDR3 is built from 13 residues. The CDR3 reads CASSGMDRGYLFF. CDR3 DNA sequence: TGTGCCAGCAGTGGAATGGACAGGGGGTACCTGTTTTTT.